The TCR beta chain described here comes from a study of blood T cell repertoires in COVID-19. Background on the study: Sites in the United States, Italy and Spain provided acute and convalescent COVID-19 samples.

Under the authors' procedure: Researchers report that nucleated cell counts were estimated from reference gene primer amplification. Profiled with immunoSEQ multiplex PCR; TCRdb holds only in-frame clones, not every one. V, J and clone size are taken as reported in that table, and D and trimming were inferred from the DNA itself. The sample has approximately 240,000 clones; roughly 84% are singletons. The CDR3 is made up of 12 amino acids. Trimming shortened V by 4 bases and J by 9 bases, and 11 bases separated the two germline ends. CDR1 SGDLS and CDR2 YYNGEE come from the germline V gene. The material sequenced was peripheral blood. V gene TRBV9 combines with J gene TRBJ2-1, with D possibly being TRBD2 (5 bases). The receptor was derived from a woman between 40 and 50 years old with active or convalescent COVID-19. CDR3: CASSPLAGEQFF. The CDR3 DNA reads TGTGCCAGCAGCCCCCTTGCGGGTGAGCAGTTCTTC.